These T cell receptor beta chains were read from a single sample in a study of blood T cells in healthy people across ages. Using its own MiXCR run on the 5' RACE reads, TCRdb lists one record per CDR3 protein. Of more than 800,000 distinct CDR3 sequences in the sample, under 35% are singletons; the top ten hold about 18%. The source material was blood. The receptors stem from an elderly woman in good health. CDR3s include the opening cysteine and the closing phenylalanine or tryptophan. A D gene is named only where the DNA matches it firmly. Size tells how often a clone was seen (once, few, many) or the class of an expanded clone, and some rows leave it out.

J gene	D gene	clone size	V gene	CDR3 DNA	CDR3 protein
TRBJ2-5	TRBD1	few	TRBV11-3	TGTGCCAGCAGCCCAGGAGGACAGGATAAGACCCAGTACTTC	CASSPGGQDKTQYF
TRBJ2-3	TRBD2	few	TRBV27	TGTGCCAGCAGTCCGATGGGACTAGCGGGGCCCTCTAGCACAGATACGCAGTATTTT	CASSPMGLAGPSSTDTQYF
TRBJ1-2	-	few	TRBV20-1	TGCAGTGCTAGAGAGCCACTCTTAAACTATGGCTACACCTTC	CSAREPLLNYGYTF
TRBJ2-2	-	-	TRBV5-6	TGTGCCAGCAGCTTCGGACAGACATTAGCGAACACCGGGGAGCTGTTTTTT	CASSFGQTLANTGELFF
TRBJ2-3	TRBD2	-	TRBV3-1	TGTGCCAGCAGCCGAGCGGGGGGACTTCGCACAGATACGCAGTATTTT	CASSRAGGLRTDTQYF
TRBJ2-4	TRBD1	many	TRBV7-2	TGTGCCAGCAGCGACTCGGGACAGGGAGGACACATTCAGTACTTC	CASSDSGQGGHIQYF
TRBJ1-6	TRBD1	many	TRBV7-9	TGTGCCAGCAGCTTCCAGGGGGTGCATAATTCACCCCTCCACTTT	CASSFQGVHNSPLHF
TRBJ1-5	TRBD1	-	TRBV18	TGTGCCAGCTCACCTACAGGGGCCGCAATCTCAAACACAGATACGCAGCATTTT	CASSPTGAAISNTDTQHF
TRBJ1-2	-	-	TRBV4-2	TGTGCCAACAGCCAAGATCAGGGGCAGAACTATGGCTACACCTTC	CANSQDQGQNYGYTF
TRBJ2-3	-	many	TRBV29-1	TGCAGCGTAGGACAGCGAAGTGGAGATACGCAGTATTTT	CSVGQRSGDTQYF
TRBJ2-3	TRBD2	many	TRBV20-1	TGCAGTGCCCCACTAGCGGGGGGGCCAGATACGCAGTATTTT	CSAPLAGGPDTQYF
TRBJ2-5	TRBD2	many	TRBV7-2	TGTGCCAGCAGCCCTATGGGAGGGGCAGAGACCCAGTACTTC	CASSPMGGAETQYF
TRBJ2-7	TRBD1	many	TRBV7-2	TGTGCCAGCAGCTTATATATCGGGACAGCGTACTTC	CASSLYIGTAYF
TRBJ2-1	-	many	TRBV7-2	TGTGCCAGCAGCTTCGGCAGCTCCTCCTACAATGAGCAGTTCTTC	CASSFGSSSYNEQFF
TRBJ2-7	TRBD1	-	TRBV14	TGTGCCAGCAGCCAGCGACAGGGAATATCCTACGAGCAGTACTTC	CASSQRQGISYEQYF
TRBJ1-1	TRBD1	-	TRBV20-1	TGCAGTGCTCGAGGGGGCATTGTCAACACTGAAGCTTTCTTT	CSARGGIVNTEAFF